Listed here are 24 T cell receptor beta chains from one sample, sequenced in a study of T cell responses to AZD1222 COVID-19 vaccine. The data were produced by immunoSEQ multiplex PCR, yet TCRdb's version contains in-frame clones alone and is incomplete. The sample yields 95,000 to 100,000 clones, roughly nine tenths seen once. The material was peripheral blood, obtained on day 0 of AZD1222 vaccination. The origin of the receptors is an adult in good health.

The chain uses TRBV9 and TRBJ2-7; D may correspond to TRBD1 or TRBD2 (6 bases each). Between the trimmed V and J ends, which lost 0 bases and 3 bases, there was a span of 13 bases. Looked up from germline, CDR1 is SGDLS and CDR2 is YYNGEE. The length of the CDR3 is 15 residues. The CDR3 sequence: CASSVEVGGYYEQYF. CDR3 DNA: TGTGCCAGCAGCGTAGAAGTGGGGGGCTACTACGAGCAGTACTTC.

This chain joins TRBV19 and TRBJ2-1; 8 bases are shared with TRBD2. The CDR3 consists of 15 residues. Per the germline V gene, CDR1 is LNHDA and CDR2 is SQIVND (reference sequence). Unmatched junction bases numbered 4, after V lost 6 bases and J lost 0 bases. The chain's CDR3 is CASSTRGGSYNEQFF. The CDR3 nucleotides are TGTGCCAGTAGCACTCGGGGGGGCTCCTACAATGAGCAGTTCTTC.

This clone was observed once. The chain combines TRBV4-2 with TRBJ2-1; TRBD2 aligns across 14 bases. Germline V CDR1 and CDR2: LGHNA, YNFKEQ. V gave up 2 bases and J gave up 7 bases; unmatched junction bases: 4. The CDR3 spans 16 residues. This CDR3 is CASSQFGTSGGNEQFF. The CDR3 DNA follows: TGTGCCAGCAGCCAATTCGGGACTAGCGGGGGAAATGAGCAGTTCTTC.

The rearrangement joins TRBV27 to TRBJ1-1; 7 bases fit TRBD1. Germline CDR1 is MNHEY and CDR2 is SMNVEV (reference sequence). Germline trimming cut 3 bases from V and 5 bases from J; bases unmatched to any gene: 9. The CDR3 loop spans 15 amino acids. The CDR3 nucleotides read TGTGCCAGCAGTTTTGGGATCCAGGGGGTAACTGAAGCTTTCTTT. It encodes CASSFGIQGVTEAFF.

This chain joins TRBV18 and TRBJ2-7; D not certain. The CDR3 length is 13 residues. Germline V gene data show CDR1 as KGHSH and CDR2 as LQKENI. V was pared by 4 bases and J by 2 bases, with 9 bases between. Written as DNA, the CDR3 is TGTGCCAGCTCACAAACCGGGCCCTACGAGCAGTACTTC. It encodes CASSQTGPYEQYF.

The chain joins TRBV19 to TRBJ1-1; 8 nucleotides agree with TRBD1. Trimming cost V 3 bases and J 7 bases; bases outside gene matches: 7. CDR3 length: 14 amino acids. Germline V CDR1 and CDR2: LNHDA, SQIVND (reference sequence). CDR3 nucleotides: TGTGCCAGTAGTATCCTCTCAGGGGGCAGTGAAGCTTTCTTT. Encoded protein: CASSILSGGSEAFF.

The rearrangement links TRBV9 to TRBJ1-1, with D unresolved. V was trimmed by 3 bases and J by 1 base, leaving 7 bases between them. The CDR3 consists of 13 residues. The germline V gene encodes CDR1 SGDLS and CDR2 YYNGEE. The CDR3 DNA is TGTGCCAGCAGCGCGCTACGGAACACTGAAGCTTTCTTT. It is translated as CASSALRNTEAFF.

The chain links TRBV29-1 to TRBJ2-7, with no clear D. The CDR3 runs to 11 residues. V gave up 6 bases and J gave up 5 bases, with 11 bases separating them. Germline-derived CDR1 and CDR2 are SQVTM and ANQGSEA. CDR3 protein: CSVVGFDEQYF. CDR3 nucleotide sequence: TGCAGCGTCGTAGGGTTTGACGAGCAGTACTTC.

The rearrangement uses TRBV19 and TRBJ2-1, with 9 bases lining up with TRBD1. The CDR3 loop spans 14 amino acids. Germline V gene sequence: CDR1 LNHDA, CDR2 SQIVND (reference sequence). Losses at the gene ends were 6 bases for V and 8 bases for J; bases not matched to a gene: 8. CDR3 region: CASRVGTGFHEQFF. The CDR3 region has the DNA TGTGCCAGTAGGGTCGGGACAGGGTTCCATGAGCAGTTCTTC.

A note on this clone: At one of its ends the junction is not consistent with the germline gene, which may arise from a read error. The chain couples TRBV6-4 to TRBJ1-2, with TRBD1 identical over 8 bases. Looked up from germline, CDR1 is MRHNA and CDR2 is SNTAGT. The CDR3 consists of 16 residues. The CDR3 DNA is TGTGCCAGCAGTGAAACAGGGGGAGTTTTGAACTCTGGCTACACCTTC. It translates to CASSETGGVLNSGYTF.

The chain employs TRBV5-1 and TRBJ1-2; D possibly corresponds to TRBD1 (6 bases). The germline V gene encodes CDR1 SGHRS and CDR2 YFSETQ. This CDR3 spans 14 amino acids. The V end was cut by 2 bases, the J end by 3 bases, with 11 bases between. The CDR3 DNA follows: TGCGCCAGCAGCTTAGGGGGGCCGGACTATGGCTACACCTTC. As protein: CASSLGGPDYGYTF.

The V and J genes are TRBV6-5 and TRBJ2-1, with D tentatively TRBD1 (6 bases). V was pared by 2 bases and J by 0 bases, with 11 bases between. CDR1 and CDR2 (germline): MNHEY, SVGAGI. This CDR3 comprises 16 residues. The CDR3 nucleotides read TGTGCCAGCAGTTACATTCAGGGGTTCTCCTACAATGAGCAGTTCTTC. Encoded protein: CASSYIQGFSYNEQFF.

The V and J genes are TRBV19 and TRBJ1-5; TRBD1 aligns across 7 bases. The J segment lost 7 bases and the V segment lost 4 bases, leaving 4 bases of the junction unmatched. This CDR3 has 13 residues. The germline V gene has CDR1 LNHDA and CDR2 SQIVND (reference sequence). CDR3 protein: CASSKQGGQPQHF. In DNA, the CDR3 is TGTGCCAGTAGTAAGCAGGGGGGCCAGCCCCAGCATTTT.

The rearrangement links TRBV9 to TRBJ2-2; either TRBD1 or TRBD2 may fit D (6 bases each). Germline-derived CDR1 and CDR2 are SGDLS and YYNGEE. This CDR3 is 15 amino acids long. Trimming took 0 bases from V and 6 from J, leaving 12 bases between them. The CDR3 sequence: CASSVEVGGPGELFF. CDR3 bases: TGTGCCAGCAGCGTAGAGGTGGGGGGCCCCGGGGAGCTGTTTTTT.

V gene TRBV5-1 combines with J gene TRBJ1-1; a possible D gene is TRBD1 (6 bases). Germline V gene data show CDR1 as SGHRS and CDR2 as YFSETQ. V was cut by 4 bases and J by 1 base, with 14 bases left in between. This CDR3 comprises 15 residues. The CDR3 region is CASSPREGGNTEAFF. The CDR3, as DNA: TGCGCCAGCAGCCCCAGGGAGGGGGGGAACACTGAAGCTTTCTTT.

This clone was detected only a few times. V and J are TRBV5-1 and TRBJ1-1; tentative D call: TRBD1 (6 bases). Trimming removed 6 bases at V and 3 bases at J, with 12 bases between. The CDR3 length is 13 residues. The germline V gene encodes CDR1 SGHRS and CDR2 YFSETQ. The CDR3 DNA sequence: TGCGCCAGCAAGAGGGACACCTACACTGAAGCTTTCTTT. Protein: CASKRDTYTEAFF.

The chain joins TRBV7-2 to TRBJ2-1; D unresolved. V shed 5 bases and J shed 0 bases, with 11 bases lying between them. Per germline, CDR1 SGHTA and CDR2 FQGNSA. This CDR3 region has 15 residues. CDR3 nucleotides: TGTGCCAGCAGCCCCGGACGTTACTCCTACAATGAGCAGTTCTTC. This translates into CASSPGRYSYNEQFF.

This clone was seen once. This chain uses TRBV5-1 with TRBJ1-4, with 7 bases identical to TRBD1. The junction had 8 bases not matched to a gene; V was cut back by 0 bases and J by 3 bases. The CDR3 runs to 17 residues. Per the germline V gene, CDR1 is SGHRS and CDR2 is YFSETQ. For the CDR3, the DNA is TGCGCCAGCAGCTTGGTGACAGGGAGGTTGCCTAATGAAAAACTGTTTTTT. Translated, it gives CASSLVTGRLPNEKLFF.

This clone was counted a single time. The chain combines TRBV7-9 with TRBJ2-7, with 12 bases fitting TRBD1. The CDR3 has 15 residues. The junction had 11 bases not matched to a gene; V was cut back by 2 bases and J by 12 bases. Per the germline V gene, CDR1 is SEHNR and CDR2 is FQNEAQ (reference sequence). The DNA for the CDR3 is TGTGCCAGCAGCTTACTGGGACAGGGGGCGTTTCTTCTGTACTTC. It codes for CASSLLGQGAFLLYF.

This rearrangement joins TRBV30 to TRBJ2-3; 8 nucleotides match TRBD2. Germline V gene sequence: CDR1 GTSNPN, CDR2 SVGIG (reference sequence). This CDR3 region has 14 residues. The V gene end was trimmed by 8 bases and the J gene end by 3 bases; junction bases not matched to a gene: 10. CDR3 residues: CAHREGGGTDTQYF. The CDR3 nucleotides read TGTGCCCACCGAGAGGGCGGGGGGACAGATACGCAGTATTTT.

The chain links TRBV12-3 or TRBV12-4 to TRBJ2-1; the D gene could be TRBD1 or TRBD2 (6 bases each). The CDR3 length is 13 residues. With 4 bases removed from V and 15 bases from J, the gap between germline ends came to 19 bases. CDR3 nucleotide sequence: TGTGCCAGCAGTTCGCCGGGGGCACCCAATCTGTTCTTC. It codes for CASSSPGAPNLFF.

V gene TRBV9 combines with J gene TRBJ1-2; D is unclear. CDR3 length: 13 residues. Germline V gene data show CDR1 as SGDLS and CDR2 as YYNGEE. The V gene lost 6 bases and the J gene lost 7 bases, with 16 bases spanning the gap. CDR3 coding DNA: TGTGCCAGCAAGGGTGGTGCGGCAGGTGGCTACACCTTC. Amino acid sequence: CASKGGAAGGYTF.

The rearrangement joins TRBV9 to TRBJ1-1, with 7 bases aligning to TRBD1. The ends lost 3 bases at V and 3 bases at J; junction bases unmatched: 5. Germline lookup yields CDR1 SGDLS and CDR2 YYNGEE. This CDR3 has 14 residues. CDR3 sequence: CASSGRGPHTEAFF. The CDR3 nucleotides are TGTGCCAGCAGCGGAAGGGGGCCCCACACTGAAGCTTTCTTT.

The rearrangement joins TRBV12-5 to TRBJ1-1; tentatively, D is TRBD1 (5 bases). CDR1 and CDR2 (germline): LGHNT, FRNRAP. Trimming removed 3 bases from V and 1 base from J, with 15 bases in between. The CDR3 contains 16 residues. The CDR3 DNA is TGTGCTAGTGGTTTTGGGGCATACCGAAGGAACACTGAAGCTTTCTTT. Its translation is CASGFGAYRRNTEAFF. The whole variable domain, remainder taken from reference TRBV12-5 and TRBJ1-1, is DARVTQTPRHKVTEMGQEVTMRCQPILGHNTVFWYRQTMMQGLELLAYFRNRAPLDDSGMPKDRFSAEMPDATLATLKIQPSEPRDSAVYFCASGFGAYRRNTEAFFGQGTRLTVV.